This TCR beta chain was retrieved from a study of CD8 T cells in Susac syndrome. Overall study results and limits: Where Susac syndrome CD4+ T cell repertoires were concerned, no clonal expansion was evident.

With random hexamers, 0.5 to 1 ug RNA was reverse transcribed. Amplification of TCR beta CDR3 used immunoSEQ multiplex PCR across 54 Vbeta and 13 Jbeta. TCRdb called the immunoSEQ multiplex PCR reads again in MiXCR, with one record for every CDR3 protein. In the table there are approximately 190,000 distinct CDR3 sequences, approximately 94% of which are singletons. The germline V gene encodes CDR1 LGHDT and CDR2 YNNKEL (reference sequence). The ends were cut back, 4 bases at V and 0 bases at J, with 11 bases in the middle. The CDR3 consists of 15 residues. About this clonotype itself: Antigen specificity is unknown.

The source is a human donor with Susac syndrome. The specimen was CD4+ T cells from PBMCs. This chain links TRBV3-1 with TRBJ2-3; possibly TRBD2 for D (5 bases). The DNA of the CDR3 is TGTGCCAGCAGCCTAAGCCGGACTAGCACAGATACGCAGTATTTT. It specifies CASSLSRTSTDTQYF.